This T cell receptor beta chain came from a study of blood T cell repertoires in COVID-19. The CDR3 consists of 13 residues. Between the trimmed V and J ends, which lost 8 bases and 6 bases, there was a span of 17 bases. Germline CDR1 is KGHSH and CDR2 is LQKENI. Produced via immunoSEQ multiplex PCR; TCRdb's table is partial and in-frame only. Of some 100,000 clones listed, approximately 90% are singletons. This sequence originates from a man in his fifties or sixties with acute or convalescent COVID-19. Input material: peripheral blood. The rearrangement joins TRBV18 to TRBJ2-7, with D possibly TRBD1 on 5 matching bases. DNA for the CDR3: TGTGCCAGCCTTATTTCAGGGAACAGCGAGCAGTACTTC. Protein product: CASLISGNSEQYF.